A selection of T cell receptor beta chains follows, all from one sample in a study of T cell responses to AZD1222 COVID-19 vaccine. The data were produced by immunoSEQ multiplex PCR, yet TCRdb's version contains in-frame clones alone and is incomplete. The repertoire holds 160,000 or so clones, with 90% to 95% as singletons. This specimen consisted of peripheral blood, obtained on day 0 of AZD1222 vaccination. These receptors came from an adult in good health. The CDR3 runs from the conserved cysteine through the conserved F or W. A D gene is named only where the DNA matches it firmly. Size is omitted from some rows. Given values are once, few, many or a class for expanded clones.

d_call j_call v_call clone_size cdr3_aa cdr3_nt
- TRBJ2-3 TRBV6-5 - CASSRRFSTDTQYF TGTGCCAGCAGTCGTAGGTTTAGCACAGATACGCAGTATTTT
- TRBJ1-1 TRBV6-2/TRBV6-3 - CASSYPTEAFF TGTGCCAGCAGTTACCCCACTGAAGCTTTCTTT
- TRBJ1-1 TRBV20-1 once CSASKNTEAFF TGCAGTGCTAGTAAGAACACTGAAGCTTTCTTT
- TRBJ1-4 TRBV6-5 - CASSPTRILTEKLFF TGTGCCAGCAGTCCTACGAGGATTTTAACGGAAAAACTGTTTTTT
- TRBJ1-3 TRBV4-2 - CASSQDRANSGNTIYF TGTGCCAGCAGCCAAGACAGGGCCAACTCTGGAAACACCATATATTTT
- TRBJ2-7 TRBV5-1 - CASSLGTGWSSYEQYF TGCGCCAGCAGCTTGGGGACTGGGTGGAGCTCCTACGAGCAGTACTTC
- TRBJ2-1 TRBV6-1 - CASSEGQSSYNEQFF TGTGCCAGCAGTGAAGGACAAAGCTCCTACAATGAGCAGTTCTTC
- TRBJ2-1 TRBV5-4 - CASSPRDTYNEQFF TGTGCCAGCAGCCCCCGGGACACTTACAATGAGCAGTTCTTC
- TRBJ1-1 TRBV24-1 once CATRGGPSNTEAFF TGTGCCACTCGGGGGGGGCCATCGAACACTGAAGCTTTCTTT
- TRBJ1-2 TRBV14 - CASSQGRESLSYGYTF TGTGCCAGCAGCCAAGGCCGGGAAAGCTTATCCTATGGCTACACCTTC
TRBD1 TRBJ1-3 TRBV7-8 - CASSLSDRGRNTIYF TGTGCCAGCAGCTTATCTGACAGGGGTAGAAACACCATATATTTT
- TRBJ1-1 TRBV6-1 - CASSEGGTEAFF TGTGCCAGCAGTGAGGGGGGCACTGAAGCTTTCTTT
- TRBJ1-6 TRBV11-2 few CASPEGGQESPLHF TGTGCCAGCCCAGAAGGGGGGCAAGAATCACCCCTCCACTTT
TRBD2 TRBJ2-1 TRBV24-1 few CATSDRGLAGGHEQFF TGTGCCACCAGTGACCGTGGACTAGCGGGAGGTCATGAGCAGTTCTTC
- TRBJ2-5 TRBV19 - CASSIRGYQETQYF TGTGCCAGTAGTATCCGGGGTTACCAAGAGACCCAGTACTTC
- TRBJ1-3 TRBV27 - CASSSGGGNTIYF TGTGCCAGCAGTTCGGGAGGTGGAAACACCATATATTTT
- TRBJ2-3 TRBV15 - CATSRDTKTDTQYF TGTGCCACCAGCAGAGATACGAAAACAGATACGCAGTATTTT
TRBD2 TRBJ2-1 TRBV29-1 - CSVEDIISTSGRADRGEQFF TGCAGCGTTGAAGATATAATATCGACTAGCGGGAGGGCCGATCGTGGTGAGCAGTTCTTC
- TRBJ1-1 TRBV27 - CASSLLTGNTEAFF TGTGCCAGCAGTTTATTGACAGGGAACACTGAAGCTTTCTTT
TRBD1 TRBJ1-3 TRBV7-9 - CASSSSDRGFSGNTIYF TGTGCCAGCAGCTCGTCCGACAGGGGGTTCTCTGGAAACACCATATATTTT
- TRBJ2-7 TRBV9 - CASSVGGYTYEQYF TGTGCCAGCAGCGTAGGCGGATACACCTACGAGCAGTACTTC
- TRBJ1-2 TRBV6-1 - CASSDVIANYGYTF TGTGCCAGCAGTGACGTGATTGCTAACTATGGCTACACCTTC
TRBD1 TRBJ1-6 TRBV10-1 - CASSARTGNSPLHF TGCGCCAGCAGTGCGAGGACAGGGAATTCACCCCTCCACTTT
- TRBJ2-5 TRBV6-5 - CATQPRQLQETQYF TGTGCCACTCAGCCGCGACAGCTGCAAGAGACCCAGTACTTC
- TRBJ1-2 TRBV27 - CASSLQGANYGYTF TGTGCCAGCAGTTTACAGGGAGCGAACTATGGCTACACCTTC
TRBD1 TRBJ1-2 TRBV2 - CASSARGQGLINYGYTF TGTGCCAGCAGTGCAAGGGGACAGGGCTTAATAAACTATGGCTACACCTTC
TRBD2 TRBJ2-1 TRBV5-1 - CASSERLAGGYYNEQFF TGCGCCAGCAGCGAGAGACTAGCGGGAGGTTACTACAATGAGCAGTTCTTC
TRBD2 TRBJ2-7 TRBV30 - CAWSDIRSGRPAEQYF TGTGCCTGGAGTGACATCCGCAGCGGGAGGCCGGCCGAGCAGTACTTC
- TRBJ1-3 TRBV5-1 - CASSLERRSSNSGNTIYF TGCGCCAGCAGCTTGGAGCGCCGCAGTTCCAACTCTGGAAACACCATATATTTT
- TRBJ2-7 TRBV29-1 - CAVRDGPYEQYF TGCGCTGTCCGGGACGGACCCTACGAGCAGTACTTC
- TRBJ1-3 TRBV2 - CASRLDASSGNTIYF TGTGCCAGCAGGTTAGACGCTAGCTCTGGAAACACCATATATTTT
- TRBJ1-4 TRBV18 - CASSTREKLFF TGTGCCAGCTCAACCCGGGAAAAACTGTTTTTT
TRBD1 TRBJ1-4 TRBV28 - CASSPLGTAGNEKLFF TGTGCCAGCAGTCCGCTGGGGACAGCGGGAAATGAAAAACTGTTTTTT
- TRBJ2-3 TRBV29-1 - CSVEGRYTDTQYF TGCAGCGTTGAAGGACGGTACACAGATACGCAGTATTTT
TRBD1 TRBJ1-5 TRBV2 few CASRGGQGYNQPQHF TGTGCCAGCAGGGGGGGACAGGGATACAATCAGCCCCAGCATTTT
- TRBJ2-2 TRBV5-1 - CASSLRRSSNTGELFF TGCGCCAGCAGCTTGCGCAGGTCTTCGAACACCGGGGAGCTGTTTTTT
- TRBJ2-3 TRBV25-1 - CASSRHLEVSDTQYF TGTGCCAGCAGCCGCCACTTGGAGGTATCAGATACGCAGTATTTT